This T cell receptor beta chain originates from a study of resident and recirculating memory T cells in vitiligo. The wider study: Each patient gave two lesional and two nonlesional epidermal shave biopsies, plus PBMCs.

No vitiligo treatment was given during the prior three months. Germline values: CDR1 MDHEN, CDR2 SYDVKM. The CDR3 has 14 amino acids. The germline V and J ends were trimmed by 6 bases and 5 bases, with 16 bases remaining between them. This clone was detected only once. The antigen is undetermined. The table came from immunoSEQ multiplex PCR; TCRdb's copy has only in-frame clones and leaves some out. The sample has around 78,000 clones, 92% seen once. Study results and caveats: Vitiligo lesions lacked a unique dominant clone, and clonality varied. Non-conserved TCRs across sites and patients suggested distinct clones per lesion.

Sequenced input: blood. This clonotype was sampled from a male donor with vitiligo. This rearrangement joins TRBV28 to TRBJ1-1; D uncertain. Here the CDR3 DNA reads TGTGCCAGCAGGAGGGAGGGCATGGGGACTGAAGCTTTCTTT. Encoded protein: CASRREGMGTEAFF.